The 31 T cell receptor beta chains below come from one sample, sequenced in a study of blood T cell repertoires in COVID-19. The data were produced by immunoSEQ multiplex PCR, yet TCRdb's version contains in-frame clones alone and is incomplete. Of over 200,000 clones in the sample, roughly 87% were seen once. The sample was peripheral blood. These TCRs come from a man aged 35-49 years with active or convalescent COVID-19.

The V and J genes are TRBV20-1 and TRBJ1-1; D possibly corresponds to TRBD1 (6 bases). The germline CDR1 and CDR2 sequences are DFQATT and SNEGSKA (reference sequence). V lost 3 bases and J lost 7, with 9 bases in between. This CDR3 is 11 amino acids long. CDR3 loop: CSASRGDEAFF. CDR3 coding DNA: TGCAGTGCTAGCAGGGGAGATGAAGCTTTCTTT.

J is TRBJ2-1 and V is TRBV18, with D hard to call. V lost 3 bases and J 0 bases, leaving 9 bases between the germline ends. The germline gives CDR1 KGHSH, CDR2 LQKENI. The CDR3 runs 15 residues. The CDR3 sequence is CASSPDLSSYNEQFF. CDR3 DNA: TGTGCCAGCTCACCCGATCTAAGCTCCTACAATGAGCAGTTCTTC.

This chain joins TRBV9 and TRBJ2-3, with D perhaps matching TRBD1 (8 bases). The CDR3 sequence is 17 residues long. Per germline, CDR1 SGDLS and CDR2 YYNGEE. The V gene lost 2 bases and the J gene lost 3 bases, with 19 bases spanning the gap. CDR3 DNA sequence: TGTGCCAGCAGCGTCTTCTCACAGGGGGGGGTAACAGATACGCAGTATTTT. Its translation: CASSVFSQGGVTDTQYF.

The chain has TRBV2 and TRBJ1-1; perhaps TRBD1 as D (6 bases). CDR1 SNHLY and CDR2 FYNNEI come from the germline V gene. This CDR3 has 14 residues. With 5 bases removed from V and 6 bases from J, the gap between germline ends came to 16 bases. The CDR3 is CASSNYRAEAEAFF. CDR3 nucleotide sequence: TGTGCCAGCAGTAACTACAGGGCGGAGGCTGAAGCTTTCTTT.

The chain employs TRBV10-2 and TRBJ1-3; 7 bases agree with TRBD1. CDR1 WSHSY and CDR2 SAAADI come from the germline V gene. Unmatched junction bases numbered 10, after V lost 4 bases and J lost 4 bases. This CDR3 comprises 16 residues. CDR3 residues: CASSASSRQGGNTIYF. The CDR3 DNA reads TGCGCCAGCAGTGCAAGCTCACGACAGGGCGGAAACACCATATATTTT.

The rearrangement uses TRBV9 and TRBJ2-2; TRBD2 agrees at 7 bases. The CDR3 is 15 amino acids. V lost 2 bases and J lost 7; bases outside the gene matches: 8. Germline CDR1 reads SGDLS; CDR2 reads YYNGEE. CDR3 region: CASSVGEGGGGELFF. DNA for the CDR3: TGTGCCAGCAGCGTTGGGGAGGGAGGCGGCGGGGAGCTGTTTTTT.

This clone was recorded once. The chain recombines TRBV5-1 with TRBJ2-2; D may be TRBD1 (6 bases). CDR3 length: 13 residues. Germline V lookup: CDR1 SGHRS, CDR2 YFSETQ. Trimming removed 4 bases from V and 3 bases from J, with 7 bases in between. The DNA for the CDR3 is TGCGCCAGCAGCCCAGGGGACACCGGGGAGCTGTTTTTT. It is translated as CASSPGDTGELFF.

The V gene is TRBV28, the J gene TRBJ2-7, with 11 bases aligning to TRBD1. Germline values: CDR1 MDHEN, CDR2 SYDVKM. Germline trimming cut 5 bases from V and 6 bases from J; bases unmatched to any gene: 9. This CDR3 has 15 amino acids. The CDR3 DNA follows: TGTGCCAGCAGTCCGGGGGACAGGGGGGCGAGCGAGCAGTACTTC. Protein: CASSPGDRGASEQYF.

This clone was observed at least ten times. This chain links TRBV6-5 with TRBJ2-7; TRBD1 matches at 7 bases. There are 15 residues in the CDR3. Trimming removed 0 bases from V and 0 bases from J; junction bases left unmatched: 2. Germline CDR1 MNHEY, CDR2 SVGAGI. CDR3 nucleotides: TGTGCCAGCAGTTACTCGGGGGACAGCTCCTACGAGCAGTACTTC. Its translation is CASSYSGDSSYEQYF.

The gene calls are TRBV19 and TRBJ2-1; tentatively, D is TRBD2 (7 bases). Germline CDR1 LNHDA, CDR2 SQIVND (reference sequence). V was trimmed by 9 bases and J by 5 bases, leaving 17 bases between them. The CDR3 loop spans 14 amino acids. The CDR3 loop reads CASRGRGLDNEQFF. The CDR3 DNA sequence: TGTGCCAGCCGTGGGCGGGGGCTGGACAATGAGCAGTTCTTC.

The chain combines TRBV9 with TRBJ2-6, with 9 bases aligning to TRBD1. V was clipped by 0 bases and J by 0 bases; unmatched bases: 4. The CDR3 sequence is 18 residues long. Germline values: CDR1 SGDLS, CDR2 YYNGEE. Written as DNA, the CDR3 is TGTGCCAGCAGCGTAGAGACAGGGGGTATCTCTGGGGCCAACGTCCTGACTTTC. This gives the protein CASSVETGGISGANVLTF.

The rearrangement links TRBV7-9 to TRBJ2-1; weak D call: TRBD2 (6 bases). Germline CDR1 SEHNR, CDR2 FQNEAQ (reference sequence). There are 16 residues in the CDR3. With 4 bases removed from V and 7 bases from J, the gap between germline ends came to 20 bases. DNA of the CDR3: TGTGCCAGCAGCTCCCTCAGGGAGGCAGGGAGGAATGAGCAGTTCTTC. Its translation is CASSSLREAGRNEQFF.

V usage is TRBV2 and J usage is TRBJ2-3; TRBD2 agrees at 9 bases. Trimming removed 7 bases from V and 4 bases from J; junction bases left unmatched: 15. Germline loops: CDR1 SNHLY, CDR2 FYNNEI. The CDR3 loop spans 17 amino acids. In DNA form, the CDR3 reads TGTGCCAGCATCTTCGGTAGCGGGAGTGGTACGGCAGATACGCAGTATTTT. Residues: CASIFGSGSGTADTQYF.

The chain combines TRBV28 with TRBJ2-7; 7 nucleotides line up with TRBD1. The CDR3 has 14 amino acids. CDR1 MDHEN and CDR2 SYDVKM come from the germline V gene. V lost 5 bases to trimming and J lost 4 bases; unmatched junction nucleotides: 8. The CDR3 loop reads CASSPPGTEYEQYF. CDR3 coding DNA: TGTGCCAGCAGTCCCCCCGGGACAGAGTACGAGCAGTACTTC.

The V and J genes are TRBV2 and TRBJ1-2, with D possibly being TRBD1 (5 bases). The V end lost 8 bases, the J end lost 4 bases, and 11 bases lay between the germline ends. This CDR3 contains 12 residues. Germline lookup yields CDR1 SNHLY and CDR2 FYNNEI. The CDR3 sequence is CASYRPGYGYTF. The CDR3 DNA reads TGTGCCAGCTACAGGCCGGGCTATGGCTACACCTTC.

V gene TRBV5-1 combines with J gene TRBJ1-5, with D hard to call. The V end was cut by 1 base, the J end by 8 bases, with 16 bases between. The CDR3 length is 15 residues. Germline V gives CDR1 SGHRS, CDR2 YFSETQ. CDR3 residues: CASSLFPAVGEPQHF. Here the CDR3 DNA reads TGCGCCAGCAGCTTGTTCCCGGCCGTGGGAGAGCCCCAGCATTTT.

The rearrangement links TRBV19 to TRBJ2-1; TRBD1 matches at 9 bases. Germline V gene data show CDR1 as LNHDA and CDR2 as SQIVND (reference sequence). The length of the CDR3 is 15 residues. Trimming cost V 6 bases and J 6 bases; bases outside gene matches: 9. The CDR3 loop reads CASSPGTGPFNEQFF. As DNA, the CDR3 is TGTGCCAGTAGCCCCGGGACAGGGCCCTTCAATGAGCAGTTCTTC.

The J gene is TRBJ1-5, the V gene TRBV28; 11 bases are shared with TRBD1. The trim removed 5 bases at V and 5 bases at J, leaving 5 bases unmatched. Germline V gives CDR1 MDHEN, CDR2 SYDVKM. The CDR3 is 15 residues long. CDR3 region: CASSIGQGAYQPQHF. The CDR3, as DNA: TGTGCCAGCAGTATAGGACAGGGGGCCTATCAGCCCCAGCATTTT.

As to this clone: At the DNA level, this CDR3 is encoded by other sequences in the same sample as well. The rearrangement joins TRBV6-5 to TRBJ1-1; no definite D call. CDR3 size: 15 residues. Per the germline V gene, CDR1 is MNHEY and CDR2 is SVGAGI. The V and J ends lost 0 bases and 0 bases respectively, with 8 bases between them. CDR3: CASSYSRVMNTEAFF. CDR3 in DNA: TGTGCCAGCAGTTACTCACGGGTTATGAACACTGAAGCTTTCTTT.

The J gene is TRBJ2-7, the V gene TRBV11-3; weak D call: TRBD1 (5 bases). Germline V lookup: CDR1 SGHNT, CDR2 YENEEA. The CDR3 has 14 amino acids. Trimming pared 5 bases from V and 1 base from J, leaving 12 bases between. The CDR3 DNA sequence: TGTGCCAGCAGCCCGACAGCAGCTTCCTACGAGCAGTACTTC. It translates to CASSPTAASYEQYF.

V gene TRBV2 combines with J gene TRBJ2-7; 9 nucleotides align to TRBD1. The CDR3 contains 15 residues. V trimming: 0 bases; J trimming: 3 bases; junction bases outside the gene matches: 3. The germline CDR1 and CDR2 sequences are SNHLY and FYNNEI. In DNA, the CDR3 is TGTGCCAGCAGTGAAGCCGCGACAGGGGGCTACGAGCAGTACTTC. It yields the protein CASSEAATGGYEQYF.

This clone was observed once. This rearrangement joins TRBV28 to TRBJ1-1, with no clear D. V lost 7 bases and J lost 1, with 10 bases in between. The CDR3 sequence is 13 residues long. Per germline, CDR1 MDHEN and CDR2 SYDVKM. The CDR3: CASTETANTEAFF. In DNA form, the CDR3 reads TGTGCCAGCACCGAAACAGCGAACACTGAAGCTTTCTTT.

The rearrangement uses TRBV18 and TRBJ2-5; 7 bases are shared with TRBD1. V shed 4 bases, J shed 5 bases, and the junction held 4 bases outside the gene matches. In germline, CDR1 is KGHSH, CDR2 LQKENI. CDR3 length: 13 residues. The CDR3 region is CASSRQGAETQYF. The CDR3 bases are TGTGCCAGCTCACGACAGGGCGCTGAGACCCAGTACTTC.

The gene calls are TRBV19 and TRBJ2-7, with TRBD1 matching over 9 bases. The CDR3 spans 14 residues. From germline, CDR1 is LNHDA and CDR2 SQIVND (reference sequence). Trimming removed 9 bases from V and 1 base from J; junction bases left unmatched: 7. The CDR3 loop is CASGDRGKSYEQYF. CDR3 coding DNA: TGTGCCAGCGGTGACAGGGGGAAGTCCTACGAGCAGTACTTC.

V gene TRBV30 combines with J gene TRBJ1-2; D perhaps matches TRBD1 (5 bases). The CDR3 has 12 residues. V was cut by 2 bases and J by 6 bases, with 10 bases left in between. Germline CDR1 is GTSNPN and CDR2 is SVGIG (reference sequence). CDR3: CAWSPGNHGYTF. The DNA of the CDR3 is TGTGCCTGGAGTCCAGGGAACCATGGCTACACCTTC.

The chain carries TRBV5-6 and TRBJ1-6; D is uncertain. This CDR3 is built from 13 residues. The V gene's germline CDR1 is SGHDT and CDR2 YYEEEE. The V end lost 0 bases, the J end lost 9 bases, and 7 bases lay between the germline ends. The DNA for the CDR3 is TGTGCCAGCAGCTTGGGAGGCAGTTCACCCCTCCACTTT. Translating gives CASSLGGSSPLHF. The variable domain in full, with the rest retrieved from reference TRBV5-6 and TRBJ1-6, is DAGVTQSPTHLIKTRGQQVTLRCSPKSGHDTVSWYQQALGQGPQFIFQYYEEEERQRGNFPDRFSGHQFPNYSSELNVNALLLGDSALYLCASSLGGSSPLHFGNGTRLTVT.

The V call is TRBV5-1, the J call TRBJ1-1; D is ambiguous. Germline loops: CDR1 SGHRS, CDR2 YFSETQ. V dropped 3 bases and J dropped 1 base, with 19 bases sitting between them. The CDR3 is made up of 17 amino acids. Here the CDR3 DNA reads TGCGCCAGCAGCTCTGGAGGGTCAGGTATTAAGAACACTGAAGCTTTCTTT. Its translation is CASSSGGSGIKNTEAFF.

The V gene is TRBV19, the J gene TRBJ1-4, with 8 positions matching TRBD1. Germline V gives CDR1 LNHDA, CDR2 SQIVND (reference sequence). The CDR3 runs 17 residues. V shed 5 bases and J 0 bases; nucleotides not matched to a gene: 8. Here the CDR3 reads CASSLWDRPTTNEKLFF. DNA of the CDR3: TGTGCCAGTAGTCTCTGGGACAGGCCGACAACTAATGAAAAACTGTTTTTT.

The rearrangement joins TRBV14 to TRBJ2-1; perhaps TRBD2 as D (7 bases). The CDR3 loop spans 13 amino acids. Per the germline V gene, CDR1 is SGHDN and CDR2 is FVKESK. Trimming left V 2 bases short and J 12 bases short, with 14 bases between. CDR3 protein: CASSQSGGLVQFF. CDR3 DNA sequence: TGTGCCAGCAGCCAATCGGGGGGCCTCGTGCAGTTCTTC.

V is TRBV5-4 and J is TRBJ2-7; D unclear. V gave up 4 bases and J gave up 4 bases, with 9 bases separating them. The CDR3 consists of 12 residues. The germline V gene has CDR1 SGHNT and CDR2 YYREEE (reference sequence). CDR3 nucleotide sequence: TGTGCCAGCAGCCCTGGTCGGTACGAGCAGTACTTC. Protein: CASSPGRYEQYF. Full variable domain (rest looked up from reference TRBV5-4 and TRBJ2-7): ETGVTQSPTHLIKTRGQQVTLRCSSQSGHNTVSWYQQALGQGPQFIFQYYREEENGRGNFPPRFSGLQFPNYSSELNVNALELDDSALYLCASSPGRYEQYFGPGTRLTVT.

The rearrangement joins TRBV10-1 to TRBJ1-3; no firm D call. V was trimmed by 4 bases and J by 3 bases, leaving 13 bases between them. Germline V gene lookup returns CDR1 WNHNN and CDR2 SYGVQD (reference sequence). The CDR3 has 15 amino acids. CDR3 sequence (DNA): TGCGCCAGCAGTGCCCGGGAAGAGGATGGAAACACCATATATTTT. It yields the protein CASSAREEDGNTIYF.